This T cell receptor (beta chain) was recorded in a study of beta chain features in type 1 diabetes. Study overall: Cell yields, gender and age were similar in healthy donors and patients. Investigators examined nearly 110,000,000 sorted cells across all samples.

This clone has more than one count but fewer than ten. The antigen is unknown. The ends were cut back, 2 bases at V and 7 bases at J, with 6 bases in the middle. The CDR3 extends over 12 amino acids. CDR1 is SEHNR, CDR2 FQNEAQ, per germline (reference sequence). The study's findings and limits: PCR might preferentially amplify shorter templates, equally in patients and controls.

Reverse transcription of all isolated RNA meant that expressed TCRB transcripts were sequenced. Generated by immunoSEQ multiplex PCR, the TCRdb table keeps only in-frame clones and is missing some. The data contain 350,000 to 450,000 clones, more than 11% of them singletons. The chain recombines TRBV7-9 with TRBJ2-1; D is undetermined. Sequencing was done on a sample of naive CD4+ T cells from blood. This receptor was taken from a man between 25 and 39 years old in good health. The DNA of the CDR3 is TGTGCCAGCAGCTTAAGCCTGAATGAGCAGTTCTTC. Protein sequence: CASSLSLNEQFF.